The T cell receptor beta chain under discussion was sequenced for a study of blood T cell repertoires in COVID-19. As for the study in general: Spain, Italy and the United States supplied samples that represented acute and convalescent COVID-19. From T cells, B-cell-depleted T cells, or PBMCs came the material, which was cDNA or gDNA.

Germline V gene lookup returns CDR1 GTSNPN and CDR2 SVGIG (reference sequence). The ends were cut back, 4 bases at V and 7 bases at J, with 10 bases in the middle. This CDR3 contains 12 residues. Here immunoSEQ multiplex PCR was the method, and the copy in TCRdb shows in-frame clones only, minus some. The table has a few hundred thousand clones, approximately 85% seen once. The TCR comes from a human donor with COVID-19, enrolled during active disease. The donor label of this sample is uncertain. Sequenced: peripheral blood. The chain employs TRBV30 and TRBJ1-4; D gene ambiguous. The DNA of the CDR3 is TGTGCCTGGAAAGAGGGAAGTGAAAAACTGTTTTTT. It specifies CAWKEGSEKLFF. The full variable domain, its missing parts supplied by reference TRBV30 and TRBJ1-4, is SQTIHQWPATLVQPVGSPLSLECTVEGTSNPNLYWYRQAAGRGLQLLFYSVGIGQISSEVPQNLSASRPQDRQFILSSKKLLLSDSGFYLCAWKEGSEKLFFGSGTQLSVL.